The 3 T cell receptor beta chains below all came from one sample that was sequenced in a study of T cell repertoires in cytomegalovirus infection. MiXCR, run by TCRdb on the reads, gives a single entry per CDR3 protein. This table has some 200,000 distinct CDR3 sequences, 9.5% appearing once. The sequenced material came from PBMCs. Every receptor here comes from a human donor in good health (CMV status not recorded). Some clones in this sample may be carry-over from other donors' samples.

This clonotype has at least ten counts. The chain combines TRBV7-6 with TRBJ1-2; D is unclear. Germline lookup yields CDR1 SGHVS and CDR2 FNYEAQ. This CDR3 has 15 amino acids. Trimming removed 2 bases at V and 4 bases at J, with 14 bases between. Here the CDR3 reads CASSLSPTASYGYTF. The CDR3 DNA reads TGTGCCAGCAGCTTATCTCCTACAGCAAGCTATGGCTACACCTTC.

The sample holds a few counts of this clonotype. The chain recombines TRBV7-6 with TRBJ2-7; no reliable D call. Germline V gene data show CDR1 as SGHVS and CDR2 as FNYEAQ. The V end was cut by 2 bases, the J end by 4 bases, with 12 bases between. There are 14 residues in the CDR3. Written as DNA, the CDR3 is TGTGCCAGCAGCTTATCGAGCCGCGCGTACGAGCAGTACTTC. This sequence encodes CASSLSSRAYEQYF.

This clonotype was seen ten or more times. This chain joins TRBV6-2 or TRBV6-3 and TRBJ1-1; D is uncertain. The CDR3 sequence is 14 residues long. Germline CDR1 MNHEY, CDR2 SVGEGT. V was clipped by 6 bases and J by 1 base, with 12 bases between them. CDR3 region: CASSQLGGNTEAFF. In DNA, the CDR3 is TGTGCCAGCAGCCAGTTGGGCGGGAACACTGAAGCTTTCTTT.